The next 4 T cell receptor beta chains were all read from a single sample in a study of cytotoxic CD8 clonotypes in ibrutinib-treated CLL (dated by TCRdb to the early 2020s). According to the study, the label for this sample's time point signals: approximately eleven months on ibrutinib. Libraries came from the immunoSEQ multiplex PCR assay. Imported from immuneACCESS, the table was reduced by TCRdb to in-frame sequences with V and J called. These copies leave out some clones; in studies compared against another copy, an unresolved V gene accounts for under half, and the cause of the remainder is not known. For this sample there are approximately 100,000 clones; 70% to 85% appear just once. Around 30% of the sample is in the top ten clones. The sample here was PBMCs, taken after 12 months of ibrutinib treatment. The receptor source for this set is a human donor with chronic lymphocytic leukemia.

The rearrangement links TRBV5-1 to TRBJ2-3, with no clear D. This CDR3 is 14 amino acids long. With 7 bases removed from V and 2 bases from J, the gap between germline ends came to 14 bases. Germline-derived CDR1 and CDR2 are SGHRS and YFSETQ. CDR3 sequence: CASVGGGPTDTQYF. CDR3 bases: TGCGCCAGCGTGGGCGGTGGCCCCACAGATACGCAGTATTTT.

The chain links TRBV5-6 to TRBJ1-2; 7 positions match TRBD1. CDR1 and CDR2 from the germline V gene are SGHDT and YYEEEE. Trimming cost V 1 base and J 6 bases; bases outside gene matches: 3. The CDR3 covers 13 residues. CDR3 nucleotide sequence: TGTGCCAGCAGCTTGCGGCAGGGGGATGGCTACACCTTC. This translates into CASSLRQGDGYTF. Full variable domain (missing parts from reference TRBV5-6 and TRBJ1-2): DAGVTQSPTHLIKTRGQQVTLRCSPKSGHDTVSWYQQALGQGPQFIFQYYEEEERQRGNFPDRFSGHQFPNYSSELNVNALLLGDSALYLCASSLRQGDGYTFGSGTRLTVV.

This clone is a singleton in its sample. The chain links TRBV6-5 to TRBJ2-5, with D possibly matching TRBD1 (5 bases). The V gene's germline CDR1 is MNHEY and CDR2 SVGAGI. V lost 4 bases to trimming and J lost 4 bases, with 19 bases between them. This CDR3 has 16 amino acids. CDR3 coding DNA: TGTGCCAGCAGTTTCAGGGCCCCCTCTTTTGGAGAGACCCAGTACTTC. It yields the protein CASSFRAPSFGETQYF.

This chain connects TRBV29-1 to TRBJ2-6; no firm D call. The V gene's germline CDR1 is SQVTM and CDR2 ANQGSEA. V was pared by 4 bases and J by 1 base, with 8 bases between. The CDR3 sequence is 14 residues long. DNA for the CDR3: TGCAGCGTTGCGCTGTCGTCTGGGGCCAACGTCCTGACTTTC. This gives the protein CSVALSSGANVLTF.